The 18 T cell receptor beta chains below were found in one sample sequenced in a study of control samples from healthy donors and cancer patients. The repertoire was sequenced with immunoSEQ multiplex PCR; TCRdb's copy has only in-frame clones and lacks some. This sample has about 170,000 clones, with 85% to 95% found just once. The specimen was blood. The receptors were gathered from a woman aged 55-69 years in good health.

The gene calls are TRBV6-5 and TRBJ2-3, with D tentatively TRBD2 (6 bases). Per the germline V gene, CDR1 is MNHEY and CDR2 is SVGAGI. This CDR3 is built from 16 residues. The V end lost 2 bases, the J end lost 0 bases, and 12 bases lay between the germline ends. Here the CDR3 DNA reads TGTGCCAGCAGTTACGGCGGGGCGAGCAGCACAGATACGCAGTATTTT. It yields the protein CASSYGGASSTDTQYF.

J is TRBJ2-5 and V is TRBV3-1 (or the pseudogene TRBV3-2), with 9 positions matching TRBD2. The germline V gene has CDR1 LGHDT and CDR2 YNNKEL (reference sequence). V lost 1 base and J lost 4; bases outside the gene matches: 7. The CDR3 has 16 amino acids. CDR3 coding DNA: TGTGCCAGCAGCCAAGGGACTAGCGCAGGGGCAGAGACCCAGTACTTC. This gives the protein CASSQGTSAGAETQYF.

The chain has TRBV12-5 and TRBJ1-5; possibly TRBD1 for D (5 bases). The germline V gene encodes CDR1 LGHNT and CDR2 FRNRAP. The germline V and J ends were trimmed by 4 bases and 3 bases, with 16 bases remaining between them. The CDR3 is made up of 16 amino acids. CDR3: CASGSGTGGYNQPQHF. The CDR3 region has the DNA TGTGCTAGTGGTTCCGGGACGGGTGGTTACAATCAGCCCCAGCATTTT.

This clone was observed a single time. V gene TRBV3-1 (or the pseudogene TRBV3-2) combines with J gene TRBJ1-5; D may be TRBD1 (6 bases). V was clipped by 4 bases and J by 4 bases, with 11 bases between them. CDR1 LGHDT and CDR2 YNNKEL come from the germline V gene (reference sequence). This CDR3 comprises 14 residues. CDR3 protein: CASSPGVINQPQHF. The CDR3 region has the DNA TGTGCCAGCAGCCCAGGGGTAATTAATCAGCCCCAGCATTTT.

This chain links TRBV19 with TRBJ1-1, with a weak D call TRBD1 (6 bases). V was cut by 3 bases and J by 5 bases, with 13 bases left in between. The CDR3 length is 14 residues. Germline-derived CDR1 and CDR2 are LNHDA and SQIVND (reference sequence). This CDR3 reads CASSIVKGGTEAFF. The CDR3 DNA follows: TGTGCCAGTAGTATTGTAAAGGGGGGGACTGAAGCTTTCTTT. The whole variable domain, filled in from reference TRBV19 and TRBJ1-1, reads DGGITQSPKYLFRKEGQNVTLSCEQNLNHDAMYWYRQDPGQGLRLIYYSQIVNDFQKGDIAEGYSVSREKKESFPLTVTSAQKNPTAFYLCASSIVKGGTEAFFGQGTRLTVV.

The J gene is TRBJ2-1, the V gene TRBV7-6; tentatively, D is TRBD1 (6 bases). V was trimmed by 4 bases and J by 0 bases, leaving 25 bases between them. The CDR3 loop spans 20 amino acids. The germline CDR1 and CDR2 sequences are SGHVS and FNYEAQ. The CDR3 reads CASSSYRGDRSKNSYNEQFF. CDR3 nucleotides: TGTGCCAGCAGCTCATATAGAGGAGACAGGAGTAAAAACTCCTACAATGAGCAGTTCTTC.

The chain links TRBV5-1 to TRBJ2-7; D not certain. Per the germline V gene, CDR1 is SGHRS and CDR2 is YFSETQ. The ends were cut back, 4 bases at V and 6 bases at J, with 11 bases in the middle. The length of the CDR3 is 12 residues. The CDR3, as DNA: TGCGCCAGCAGCCTGGACCTCAGCGAGCAGTACTTC. Its protein product is CASSLDLSEQYF.

The chain uses TRBV7-9 and TRBJ1-4; no clear D. V shed 7 bases and J shed 0 bases, with 9 bases lying between them. This CDR3 has 14 amino acids. Germline CDR1 SEHNR, CDR2 FQNEAQ (reference sequence). The CDR3 DNA reads as TGTGCCAGCACGAAAGGTTCAACTAATGAAAAACTGTTTTTT. Amino acids: CASTKGSTNEKLFF. Using reference TRBV7-9 and TRBJ1-4 for the parts outside the CDR3, the full variable domain is DTGVSQNPRHKITKRGQNVTFRCDPISEHNRLYWYRQTLGQGPEFLTYFQNEAQLEKSRLLSDRFSAERPKGSFSTLEIQRTEQGDSAMYLCASTKGSTNEKLFFGSGTQLSVL.

The V call is TRBV10-3, the J call TRBJ2-1; 10 bases agree with TRBD2. From germline, CDR1 is ENHRY and CDR2 SYGVKD. This CDR3 is 17 amino acids long. Trimming at V came to 0 bases and at J to 2 bases, leaving 4 bases not matched to a gene. The CDR3 loop reads CAISESQRGGPYNEQFF. CDR3 coding DNA: TGTGCCATCAGTGAGTCCCAGCGGGGGGGCCCCTACAATGAGCAGTTCTTC.

V gene TRBV3-1 (or the pseudogene TRBV3-2) combines with J gene TRBJ2-5; the D is unclear. Trimming shortened V by 4 bases and J by 2 bases, and 11 bases separated the two germline ends. The germline V gene has CDR1 LGHDT and CDR2 YNNKEL (reference sequence). The CDR3 has 14 residues. The chain's CDR3 is CASSPTEDQETQYF. The CDR3 DNA follows: TGTGCCAGCAGCCCTACAGAGGATCAAGAGACCCAGTACTTC.

This chain joins TRBV27 and TRBJ1-2; 8 bases align to TRBD1. Germline assignment: CDR1 MNHEY and CDR2 SMNVEV (reference sequence). The CDR3 extends over 15 amino acids. J lost 4 bases, V lost 4 bases, and 8 bases had no gene match. DNA of the CDR3: TGTGCCAGCAGTTCATCAGGGGGCGGCGGCTATGGCTACACCTTC. Its translation is CASSSSGGGGYGYTF.

The V and J genes are TRBV2 and TRBJ1-5, with D unresolved. With 5 bases removed from V and 2 bases from J, the gap between germline ends came to 10 bases. Germline CDR1 is SNHLY and CDR2 is FYNNEI. CDR3 length: 14 residues. The CDR3 DNA reads TGTGCCAGCAGTTTTCAAAGGGGCAATCAGCCCCAGCATTTT. Translating it yields CASSFQRGNQPQHF.

CDR3 bases: TGTGCCAGCAGCCGTCCCGGGACAGGGACCTATGGCTACACCTTC. Translation: CASSRPGTGTYGYTF. This chain connects TRBV7-2 to TRBJ1-2; 9 positions match TRBD1. The CDR3 has 15 residues. Germline V lookup: CDR1 SGHTA, CDR2 FQGNSA. Germline trimming cut 5 bases from V and 4 bases from J; bases unmatched to any gene: 8.

This sequence joins TRBV5-1 and TRBJ1-1; tentative D call: TRBD1 (5 bases). The CDR3 has 13 residues. Germline V gene lookup returns CDR1 SGHRS and CDR2 YFSETQ. With 5 bases removed from V and 3 bases from J, the gap between germline ends came to 11 bases. The CDR3 DNA reads as TGCGCCAGCAGACCCGGGACGGACACTGAAGCTTTCTTT. Translation gives CASRPGTDTEAFF.

V and J are TRBV19 and TRBJ2-5, with 8 bases lining up with TRBD1. The ends lost 7 bases at V and 9 bases at J; junction bases unmatched: 13. The germline V gene has CDR1 LNHDA and CDR2 SQIVND (reference sequence). This CDR3 has 14 amino acids. The DNA for the CDR3 is TGTGCCAGTAAAAGGACAGGGACCGCCGGGGCCCAGTACTTC. Its translation: CASKRTGTAGAQYF.

J is TRBJ2-5 and V is TRBV29-1; no clear D gene. The CDR3 is 10 amino acids. Germline-derived CDR1 and CDR2 are SQVTM and ANQGSEA. The V gene lost 3 bases and the J gene lost 5 bases, with 4 bases spanning the gap. CDR3 amino acids: CSVEGETQYF. In DNA, the CDR3 is TGCAGCGTTGAGGGGGAGACCCAGTACTTC. Complete variable domain (other parts from reference TRBV29-1 and TRBJ2-5): SAVISQKPSRDICQRGTSLTIQCQVDSQVTMMFWYRQQPGQSLTLIATANQGSEATYESGFVIDKFPISRPNLTFSTLTVSNMSPEDSSIYLCSVEGETQYFGPGTRLLVL.

The V gene is TRBV10-3, the J gene TRBJ1-2, with D possibly being TRBD1 (6 bases). The CDR3 has 14 residues. The V and J ends lost 5 bases and 3 bases respectively, with 13 bases between them. Germline V gene sequence: CDR1 ENHRY, CDR2 SYGVKD. CDR3 sequence: CAISQMDSYYGYTF. CDR3 nucleotide sequence: TGTGCCATCAGTCAGATGGACAGCTACTATGGCTACACCTTC.

The rearrangement joins TRBV28 to TRBJ1-5; TRBD1 might be the D (5 bases). The CDR3 runs 17 residues. V lost 5 bases and J 2 bases, leaving 19 bases between the germline ends. Germline lookup yields CDR1 MDHEN and CDR2 SYDVKM. Written as DNA, the CDR3 is TGTGCCAGCAGTCAGGCCCGGGGGATCGACGGCAATCAGCCCCAGCATTTT. Translated, it gives CASSQARGIDGNQPQHF.